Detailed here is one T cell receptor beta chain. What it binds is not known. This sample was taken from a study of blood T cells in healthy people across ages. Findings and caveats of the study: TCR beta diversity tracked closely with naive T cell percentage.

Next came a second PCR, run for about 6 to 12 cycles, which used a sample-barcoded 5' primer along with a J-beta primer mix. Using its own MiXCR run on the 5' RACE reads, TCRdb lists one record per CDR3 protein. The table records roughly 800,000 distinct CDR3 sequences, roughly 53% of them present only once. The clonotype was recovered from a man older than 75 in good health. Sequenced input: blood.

CDR3 DNA: TGCAGCGTTGAAGTCGGGACGGGGGAAAGGAATGAGCAGTTCTTC. Amino acid sequence: CSVEVGTGERNEQFF. V usage is TRBV29-1 and J usage is TRBJ2-1, with D perhaps matching TRBD2 (6 bases). Germline CDR1 and CDR2: SQVTM and ANQGSEA. The CDR3 is made up of 15 amino acids. With 1 base removed from V and 7 bases from J, the gap between germline ends came to 17 bases.